Sequencing of this T cell receptor (beta chain) was carried out in a study of CD8 T cells in Susac syndrome. Random hexamers were used to reverse transcribe an amount of roughly 0.5 to 1 ug RNA. MiXCR, run by TCRdb on the immunoSEQ multiplex PCR reads, gives a single entry per CDR3 protein. The sample carries 200,000 to 300,000 distinct CDR3 sequences, about 96% recorded once. This CDR3 spans 16 amino acids. Germline V gene sequence: CDR1 DFQATT, CDR2 SNEGSKA (reference sequence). Trimming took off 6 bases at V and 8 bases at J, with 28 bases between the two ends. The chain links TRBV20-1 to TRBJ1-2; D is possibly TRBD1 (5 bases). Sequencing was performed on CD4+ T cells from PBMCs. This clonotype originated in a human donor with Susac syndrome. In DNA, the CDR3 is TGCAGTGCCTATTCAGCGGTGGGGGGAAGATGGGGCGGCTACACCTTC. Protein sequence: CSAYSAVGGRWGGYTF.